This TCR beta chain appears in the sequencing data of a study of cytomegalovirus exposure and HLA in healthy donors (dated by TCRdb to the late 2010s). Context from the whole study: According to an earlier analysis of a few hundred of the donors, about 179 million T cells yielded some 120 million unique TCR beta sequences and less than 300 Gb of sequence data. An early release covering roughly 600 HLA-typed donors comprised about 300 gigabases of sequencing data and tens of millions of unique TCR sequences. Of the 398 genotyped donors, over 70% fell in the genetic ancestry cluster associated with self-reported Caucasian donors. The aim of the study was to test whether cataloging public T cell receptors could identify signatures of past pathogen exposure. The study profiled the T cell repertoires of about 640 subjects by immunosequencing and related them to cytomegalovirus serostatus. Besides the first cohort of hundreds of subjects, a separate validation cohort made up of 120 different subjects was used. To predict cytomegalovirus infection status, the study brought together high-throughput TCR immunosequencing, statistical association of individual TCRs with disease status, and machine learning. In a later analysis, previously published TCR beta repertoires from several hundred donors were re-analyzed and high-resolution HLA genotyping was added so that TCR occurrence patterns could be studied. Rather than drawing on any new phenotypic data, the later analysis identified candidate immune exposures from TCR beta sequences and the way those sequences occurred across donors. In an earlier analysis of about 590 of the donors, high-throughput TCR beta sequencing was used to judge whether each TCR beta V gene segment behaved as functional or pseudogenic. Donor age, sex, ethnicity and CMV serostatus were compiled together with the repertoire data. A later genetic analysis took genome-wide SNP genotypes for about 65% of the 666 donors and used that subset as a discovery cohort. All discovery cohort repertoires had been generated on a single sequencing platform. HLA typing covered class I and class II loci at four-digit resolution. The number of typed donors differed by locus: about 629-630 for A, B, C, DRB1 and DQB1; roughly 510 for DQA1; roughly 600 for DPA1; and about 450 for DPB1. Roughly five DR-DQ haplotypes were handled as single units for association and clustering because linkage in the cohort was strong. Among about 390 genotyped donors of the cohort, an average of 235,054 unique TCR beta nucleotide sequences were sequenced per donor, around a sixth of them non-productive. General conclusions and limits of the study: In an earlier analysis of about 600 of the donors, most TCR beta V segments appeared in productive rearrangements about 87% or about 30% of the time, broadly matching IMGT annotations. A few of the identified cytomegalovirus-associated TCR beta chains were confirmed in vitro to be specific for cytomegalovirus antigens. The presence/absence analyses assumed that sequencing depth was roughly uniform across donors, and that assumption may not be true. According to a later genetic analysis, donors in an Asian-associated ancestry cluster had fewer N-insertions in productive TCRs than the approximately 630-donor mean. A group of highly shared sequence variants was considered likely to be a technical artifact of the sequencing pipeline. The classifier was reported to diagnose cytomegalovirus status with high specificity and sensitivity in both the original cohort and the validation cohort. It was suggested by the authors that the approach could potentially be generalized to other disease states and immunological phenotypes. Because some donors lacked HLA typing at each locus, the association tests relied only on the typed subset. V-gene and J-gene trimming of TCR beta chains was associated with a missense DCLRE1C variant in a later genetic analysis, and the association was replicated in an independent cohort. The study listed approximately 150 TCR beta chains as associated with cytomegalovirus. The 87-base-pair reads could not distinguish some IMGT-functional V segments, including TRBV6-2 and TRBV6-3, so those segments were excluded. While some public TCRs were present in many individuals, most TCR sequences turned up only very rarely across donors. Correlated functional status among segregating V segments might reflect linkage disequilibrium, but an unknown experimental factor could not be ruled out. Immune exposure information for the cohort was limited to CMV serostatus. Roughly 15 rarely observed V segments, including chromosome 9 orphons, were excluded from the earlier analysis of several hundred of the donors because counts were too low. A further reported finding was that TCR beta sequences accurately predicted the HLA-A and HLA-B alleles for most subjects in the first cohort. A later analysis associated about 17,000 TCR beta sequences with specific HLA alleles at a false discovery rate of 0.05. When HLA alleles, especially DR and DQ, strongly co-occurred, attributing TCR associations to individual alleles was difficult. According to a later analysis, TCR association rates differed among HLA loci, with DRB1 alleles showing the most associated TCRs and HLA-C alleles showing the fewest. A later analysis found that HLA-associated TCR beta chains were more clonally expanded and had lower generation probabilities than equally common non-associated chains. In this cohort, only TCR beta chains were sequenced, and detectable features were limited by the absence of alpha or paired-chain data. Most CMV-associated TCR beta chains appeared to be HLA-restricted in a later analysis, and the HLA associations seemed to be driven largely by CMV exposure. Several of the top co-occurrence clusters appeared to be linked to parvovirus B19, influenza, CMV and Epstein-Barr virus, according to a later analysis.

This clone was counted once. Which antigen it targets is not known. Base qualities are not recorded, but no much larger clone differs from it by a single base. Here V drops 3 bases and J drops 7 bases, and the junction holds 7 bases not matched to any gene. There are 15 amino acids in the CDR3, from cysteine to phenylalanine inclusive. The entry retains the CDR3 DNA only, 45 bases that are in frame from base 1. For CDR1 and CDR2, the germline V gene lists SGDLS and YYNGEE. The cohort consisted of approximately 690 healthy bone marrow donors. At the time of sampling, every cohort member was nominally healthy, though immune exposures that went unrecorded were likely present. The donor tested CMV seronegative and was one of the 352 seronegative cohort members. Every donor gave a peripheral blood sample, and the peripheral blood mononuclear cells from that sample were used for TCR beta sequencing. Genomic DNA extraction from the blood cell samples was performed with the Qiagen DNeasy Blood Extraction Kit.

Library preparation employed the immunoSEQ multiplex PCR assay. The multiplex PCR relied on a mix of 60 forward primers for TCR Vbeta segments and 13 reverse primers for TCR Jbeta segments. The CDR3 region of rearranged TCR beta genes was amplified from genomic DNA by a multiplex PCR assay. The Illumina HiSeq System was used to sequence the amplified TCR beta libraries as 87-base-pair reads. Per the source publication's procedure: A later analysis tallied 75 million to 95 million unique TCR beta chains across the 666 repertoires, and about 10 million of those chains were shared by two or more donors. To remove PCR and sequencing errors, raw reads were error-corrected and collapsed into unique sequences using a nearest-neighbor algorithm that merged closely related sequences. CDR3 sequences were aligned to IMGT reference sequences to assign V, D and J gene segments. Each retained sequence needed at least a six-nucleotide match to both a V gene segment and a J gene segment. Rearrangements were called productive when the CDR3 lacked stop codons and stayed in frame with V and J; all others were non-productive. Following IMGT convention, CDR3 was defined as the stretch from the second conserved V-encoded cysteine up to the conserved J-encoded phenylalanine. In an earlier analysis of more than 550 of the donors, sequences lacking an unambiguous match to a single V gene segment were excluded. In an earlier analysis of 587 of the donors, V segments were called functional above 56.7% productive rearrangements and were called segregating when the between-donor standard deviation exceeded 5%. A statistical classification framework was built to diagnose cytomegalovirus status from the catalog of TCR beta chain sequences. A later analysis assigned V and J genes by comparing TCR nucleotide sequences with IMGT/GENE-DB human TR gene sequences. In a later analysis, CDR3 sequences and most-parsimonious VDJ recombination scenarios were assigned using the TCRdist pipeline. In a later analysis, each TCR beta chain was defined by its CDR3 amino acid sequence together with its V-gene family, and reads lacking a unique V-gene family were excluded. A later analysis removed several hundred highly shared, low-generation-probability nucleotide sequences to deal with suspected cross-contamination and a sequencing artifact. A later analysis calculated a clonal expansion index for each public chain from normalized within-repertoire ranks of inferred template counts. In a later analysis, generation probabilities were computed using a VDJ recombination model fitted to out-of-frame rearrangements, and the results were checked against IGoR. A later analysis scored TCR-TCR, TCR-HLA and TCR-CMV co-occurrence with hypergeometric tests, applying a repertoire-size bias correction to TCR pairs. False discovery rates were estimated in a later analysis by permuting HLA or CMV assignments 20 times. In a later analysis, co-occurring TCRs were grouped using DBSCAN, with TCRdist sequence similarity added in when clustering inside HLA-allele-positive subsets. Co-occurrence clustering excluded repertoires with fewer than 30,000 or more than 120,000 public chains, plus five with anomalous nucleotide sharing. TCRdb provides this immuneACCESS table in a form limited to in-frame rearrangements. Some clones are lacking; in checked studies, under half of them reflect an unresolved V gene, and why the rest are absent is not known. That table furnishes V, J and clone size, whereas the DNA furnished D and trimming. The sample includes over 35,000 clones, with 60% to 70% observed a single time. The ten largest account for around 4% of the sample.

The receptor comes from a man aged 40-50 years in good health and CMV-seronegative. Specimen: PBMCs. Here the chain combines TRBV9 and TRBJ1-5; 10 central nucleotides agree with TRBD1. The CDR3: CASSAGTGEFQPQHF. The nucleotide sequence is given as TGTGCCAGCAGCGCGGGGACAGGGGAATTCCAGCCCCAGCATTTT.